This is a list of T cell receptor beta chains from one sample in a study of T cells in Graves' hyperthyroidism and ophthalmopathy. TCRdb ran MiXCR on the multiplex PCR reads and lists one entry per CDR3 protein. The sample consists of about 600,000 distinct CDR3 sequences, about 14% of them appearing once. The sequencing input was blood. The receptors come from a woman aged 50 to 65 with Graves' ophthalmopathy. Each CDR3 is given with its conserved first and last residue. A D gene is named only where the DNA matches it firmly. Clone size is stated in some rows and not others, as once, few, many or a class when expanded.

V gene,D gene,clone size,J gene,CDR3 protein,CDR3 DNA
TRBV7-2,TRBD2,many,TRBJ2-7,CASSLLLLAGLSYEQYF,TGTGCCAGCAGCTTACTCCTACTAGCGGGGCTCTCCTACGAGCAGTACTTC
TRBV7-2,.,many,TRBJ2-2,CASSLDPTGELFF,TGTGCCAGCAGCTTAGATCCCACCGGGGAGCTGTTTTTT
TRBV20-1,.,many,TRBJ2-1,CSARDLARFNEQFF,TGCAGTGCTAGAGATTTGGCTAGATTCAATGAGCAGTTCTTC
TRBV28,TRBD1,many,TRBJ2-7,CASSLLQGRLVNEQYF,TGTGCCAGCAGTCTTTTACAGGGGCGGTTAGTGAACGAGCAGTACTTC
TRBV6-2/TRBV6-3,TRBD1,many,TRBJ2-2,CASSMTGGDLGELFF,TGTGCCAGCAGTATGACAGGGGGCGATCTCGGGGAGCTGTTTTTT
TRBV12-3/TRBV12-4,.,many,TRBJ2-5,CASSLSTDVTQYF,TGTGCCAGCAGTTTATCTACGGATGTGACCCAGTACTTC
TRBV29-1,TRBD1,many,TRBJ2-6,CSVWTGGLAGANVLTF,TGCAGCGTTTGGACAGGGGGCTTGGCTGGGGCCAACGTCCTGACTTTC
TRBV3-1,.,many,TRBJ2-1,CASSQDQAGLAPYNEQFF,TGTGCCAGCAGCCAAGATCAGGCGGGCCTAGCACCGTACAATGAGCAGTTCTTC
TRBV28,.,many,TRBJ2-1,CASSSRPGSSYNEQFF,TGTGCCAGCAGTTCCCGACCCGGGAGCTCCTACAATGAGCAGTTCTTC
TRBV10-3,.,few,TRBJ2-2,CAISESSGMNTGELFF,TGTGCCATCAGTGAGTCTTCAGGGATGAACACCGGGGAGCTGTTTTTT
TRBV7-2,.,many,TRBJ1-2,CASSLDITFLYGYTF,TGTGCCAGCAGCTTAGACATTACGTTCCTCTATGGCTACACCTTC
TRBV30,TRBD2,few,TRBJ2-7,CAWGPGDYQQYF,TGTGCCTGGGGGCCTGGGGACTACCAGCAGTACTTC
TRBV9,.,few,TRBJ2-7,CASSVGQGIPFYEQYF,TGTGCCAGCAGCGTAGGCCAAGGGATCCCCTTCTACGAGCAGTACTTC
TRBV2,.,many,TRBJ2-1,CASSESGLLYNEQFF,TGTGCCAGCAGTGAAAGTGGACTACTATACAATGAGCAGTTCTTC
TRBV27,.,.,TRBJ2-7,CASSLKRSYEQYF,TGTGCCAGCAGTTTAAAGAGGTCCTACGAGCAGTACTTC
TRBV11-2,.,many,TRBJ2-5,CASSPTGRGKETQYF,TGTGCCAGCAGCCCTACTGGACGGGGGAAAGAGACCCAGTACTTC
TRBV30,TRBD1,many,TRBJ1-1,CAWFLERQGKAFF,TGTGCCTGGTTTTTGGAAAGACAGGGGAAAGCTTTCTTT
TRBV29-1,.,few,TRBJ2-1,CSGTGARVGYNEQFF,TGCAGCGGAACCGGGGCCCGGGTTGGGTACAATGAGCAGTTCTTC
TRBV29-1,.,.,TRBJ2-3,CSAKQGILTDTQYF,TGCAGCGCAAAACAGGGAATTCTCACAGATACGCAGTATTTT
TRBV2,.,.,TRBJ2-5,CASRPPGAGGETQYF,TGTGCCAGCAGACCTCCGGGGGCGGGTGGAGAGACCCAGTACTTC
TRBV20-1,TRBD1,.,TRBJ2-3,CSEKRVGTGGPDTQYF,TGCAGTGAAAAGAGAGTCGGGACAGGGGGCCCAGATACGCAGTATTTT
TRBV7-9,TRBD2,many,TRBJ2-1,CASLAGGPINEQFF,TGTGCCAGCTTAGCGGGAGGGCCCATAAATGAGCAGTTCTTC
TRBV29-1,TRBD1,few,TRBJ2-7,CSVARDRAYEQYF,TGCAGCGTCGCCCGGGACAGGGCCTACGAGCAGTACTTC
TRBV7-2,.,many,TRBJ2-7,CAGSLAKTGKTEQYF,TGTGCCGGCAGCTTAGCGAAAACAGGGAAAACCGAGCAGTACTTC
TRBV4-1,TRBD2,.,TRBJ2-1,CASSQGTSGILSYNEQFF,TGCGCCAGCAGCCAAGGGACTAGCGGTATTCTCTCCTACAATGAGCAGTTCTTC
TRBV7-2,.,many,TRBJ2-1,CASSLAGAINEQFF,TGTGCCAGCAGCTTAGCAGGTGCGATCAATGAGCAGTTCTTC
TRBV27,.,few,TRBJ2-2,CASWTGRVSTGELFF,TGTGCCAGTTGGACAGGGAGGGTTAGCACCGGGGAGCTGTTTTTT
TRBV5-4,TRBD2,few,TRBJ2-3,CASSLLASGTKDTQYF,TGTGCCAGCAGCTTGTTGGCTAGCGGGACGAAGGATACGCAGTATTTT
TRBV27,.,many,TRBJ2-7,CASSSYSGPSYEQYF,TGTGCCAGCAGTTCATATAGCGGACCTTCCTACGAGCAGTACTTC
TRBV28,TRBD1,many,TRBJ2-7,CASSRDRPSYEQYF,TGTGCCAGCAGCCGGGACAGGCCCTCCTACGAGCAGTACTTC
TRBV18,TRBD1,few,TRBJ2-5,CASSPQTDRGTQYF,TGTGCCAGCTCACCACAAACCGACAGGGGGACCCAGTACTTC
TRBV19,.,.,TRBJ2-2,CASSIADTGELFF,TGTGCCAGTAGTATAGCGGACACCGGGGAGCTGTTTTTT
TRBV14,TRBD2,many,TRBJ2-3,CASSQSPGLGTDTQYF,TGTGCCAGCAGCCAGTCCCCGGGACTAGGCACAGATACGCAGTATTTT
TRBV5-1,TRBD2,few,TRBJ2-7,CASSLRTSGSGYEQYF,TGCGCCAGCAGCTTGAGAACTAGCGGGAGTGGGTACGAGCAGTACTTC
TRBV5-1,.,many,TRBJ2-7,CASSPYASSYEQYF,TGCGCCAGCAGCCCCTACGCCAGCTCCTACGAGCAGTACTTC